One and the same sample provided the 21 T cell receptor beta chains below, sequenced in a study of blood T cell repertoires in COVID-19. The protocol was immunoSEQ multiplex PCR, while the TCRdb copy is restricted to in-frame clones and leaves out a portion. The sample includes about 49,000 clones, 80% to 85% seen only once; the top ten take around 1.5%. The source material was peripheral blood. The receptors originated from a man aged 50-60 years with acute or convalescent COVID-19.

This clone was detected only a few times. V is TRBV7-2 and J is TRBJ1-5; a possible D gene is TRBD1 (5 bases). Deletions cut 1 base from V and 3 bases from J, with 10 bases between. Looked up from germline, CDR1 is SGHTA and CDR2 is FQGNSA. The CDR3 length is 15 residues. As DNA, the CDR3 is TGTGCCAGCAGCTTAGTTTCAGGGAACAATCAGCCCCAGCATTTT. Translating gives CASSLVSGNNQPQHF.

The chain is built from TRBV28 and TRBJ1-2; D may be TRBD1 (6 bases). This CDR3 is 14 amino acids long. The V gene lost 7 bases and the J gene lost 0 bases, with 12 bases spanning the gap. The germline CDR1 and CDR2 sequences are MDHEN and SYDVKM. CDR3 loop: CASMGARANYGYTF. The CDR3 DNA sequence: TGTGCCAGCATGGGGGCGCGGGCTAACTATGGCTACACCTTC.

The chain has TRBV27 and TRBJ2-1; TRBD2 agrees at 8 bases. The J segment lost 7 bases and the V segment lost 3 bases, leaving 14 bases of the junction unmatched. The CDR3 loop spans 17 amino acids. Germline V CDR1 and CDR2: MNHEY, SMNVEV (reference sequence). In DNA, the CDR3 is TGTGCCAGCAGTTTCTACTCCGGGAGGGCCGTGGGGAATGAGCAGTTCTTC. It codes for CASSFYSGRAVGNEQFF.

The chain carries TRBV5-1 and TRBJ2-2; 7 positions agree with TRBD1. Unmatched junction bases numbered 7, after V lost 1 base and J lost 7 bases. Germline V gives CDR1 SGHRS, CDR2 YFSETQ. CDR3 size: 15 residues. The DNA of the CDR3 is TGCGCCAGCAGCTTGTTACAGGGGTCAGGCGGGGAGCTGTTTTTT. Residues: CASSLLQGSGGELFF.

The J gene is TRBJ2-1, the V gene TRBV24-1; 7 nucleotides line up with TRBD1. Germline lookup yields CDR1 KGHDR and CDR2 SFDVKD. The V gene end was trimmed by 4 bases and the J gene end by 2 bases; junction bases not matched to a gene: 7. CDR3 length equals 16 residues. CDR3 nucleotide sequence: TGTGCCACCAGTGAGCAAACAGGGGTTACCTACAATGAGCAGTTCTTC. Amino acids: CATSEQTGVTYNEQFF.

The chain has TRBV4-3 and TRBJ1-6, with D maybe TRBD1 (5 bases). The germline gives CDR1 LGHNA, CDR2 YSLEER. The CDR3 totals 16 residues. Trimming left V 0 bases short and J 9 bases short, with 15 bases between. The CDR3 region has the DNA TGCGCCAGCAGCCAAGATCAGGGCCCGAAAGCTTCACCCCTCCACTTT. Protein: CASSQDQGPKASPLHF.

The CDR3, as DNA: TGTGCCAGCAGCGGCACCCGCACAGGGGGCGCATCTGGGGCCAACGTCCTGACTTTC. Translating gives CASSGTRTGGASGANVLTF. V and J are TRBV7-9 and TRBJ2-6; the match to TRBD1 covers 9 bases. The CDR3 consists of 19 residues. With 5 bases clipped from V and 1 base from J, the junction kept 12 bases outside the gene matches. Germline V lookup: CDR1 SEHNR, CDR2 FQNEAQ (reference sequence).

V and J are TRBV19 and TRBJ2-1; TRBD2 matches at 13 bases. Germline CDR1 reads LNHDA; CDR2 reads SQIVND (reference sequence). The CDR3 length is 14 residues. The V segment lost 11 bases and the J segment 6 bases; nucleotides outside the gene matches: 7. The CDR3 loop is CAGSTSGGANEQFF. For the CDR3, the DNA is TGTGCCGGATCTACTAGCGGGGGGGCCAATGAGCAGTTCTTC.

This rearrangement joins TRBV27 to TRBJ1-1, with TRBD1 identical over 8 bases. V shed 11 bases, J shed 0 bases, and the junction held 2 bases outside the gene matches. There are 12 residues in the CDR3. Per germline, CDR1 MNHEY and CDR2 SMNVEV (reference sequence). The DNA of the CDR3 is TGTGCCGAGGACAGGGTGAACACTGAAGCTTTCTTT. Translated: CAEDRVNTEAFF.

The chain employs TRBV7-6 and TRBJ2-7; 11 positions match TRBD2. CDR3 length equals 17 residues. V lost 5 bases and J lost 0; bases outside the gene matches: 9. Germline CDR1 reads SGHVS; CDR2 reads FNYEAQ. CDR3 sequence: CASSIDSGRVSSYEQYF. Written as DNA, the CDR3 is TGTGCCAGCAGCATTGATAGCGGGAGGGTTAGCTCCTACGAGCAGTACTTC.

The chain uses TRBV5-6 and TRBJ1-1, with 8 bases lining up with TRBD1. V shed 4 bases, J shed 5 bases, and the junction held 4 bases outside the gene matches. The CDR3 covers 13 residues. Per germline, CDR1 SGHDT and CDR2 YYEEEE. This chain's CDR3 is CASSRQGSTEAFF. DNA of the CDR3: TGTGCCAGCAGCCGACAGGGGAGTACTGAAGCTTTCTTT. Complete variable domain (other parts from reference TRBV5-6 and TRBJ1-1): DAGVTQSPTHLIKTRGQQVTLRCSPKSGHDTVSWYQQALGQGPQFIFQYYEEEERQRGNFPDRFSGHQFPNYSSELNVNALLLGDSALYLCASSRQGSTEAFFGQGTRLTVV.

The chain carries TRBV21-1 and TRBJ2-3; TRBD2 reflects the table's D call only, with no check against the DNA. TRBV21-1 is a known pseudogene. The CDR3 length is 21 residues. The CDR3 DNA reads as TGTGCCAGCAGCAGTCGTTTCTTGGCGAGGTTTGAGCGGGAGACGACAGATACGCAGTATTTT. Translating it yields CASSSRFLARFERETTDTQYF.

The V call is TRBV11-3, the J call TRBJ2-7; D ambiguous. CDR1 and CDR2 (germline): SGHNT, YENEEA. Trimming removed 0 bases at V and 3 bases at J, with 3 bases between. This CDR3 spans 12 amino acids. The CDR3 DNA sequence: TGTGCCAGCAGCTTAGATCGCTACGAGCAGTACTTC. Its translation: CASSLDRYEQYF.

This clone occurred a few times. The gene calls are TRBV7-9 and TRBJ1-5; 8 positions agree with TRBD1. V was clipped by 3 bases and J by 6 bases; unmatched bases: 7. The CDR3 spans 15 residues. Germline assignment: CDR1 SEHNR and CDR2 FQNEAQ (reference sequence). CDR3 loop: CASSLGDRSTQPQHF. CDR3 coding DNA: TGTGCCAGCAGCTTGGGGGACAGGAGTACTCAGCCCCAGCATTTT.

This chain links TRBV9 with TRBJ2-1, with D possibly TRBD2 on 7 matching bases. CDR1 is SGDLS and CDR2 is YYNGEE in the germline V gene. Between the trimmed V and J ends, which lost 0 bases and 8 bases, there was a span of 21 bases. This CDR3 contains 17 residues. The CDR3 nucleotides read TGTGCCAGCAGCGTAGTCGGTGGGGGGGCGCCCCGGGATGAGCAGTTCTTC. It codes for CASSVVGGGAPRDEQFF. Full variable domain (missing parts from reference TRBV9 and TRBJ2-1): DSGVTQTPKHLITATGQRVTLRCSPRSGDLSVYWYQQSLDQGLQFLIQYYNGEERAKGNILERFSAQQFPDLHSELNLSSLELGDSALYFCASSVVGGGAPRDEQFFGPGTRLTVL.

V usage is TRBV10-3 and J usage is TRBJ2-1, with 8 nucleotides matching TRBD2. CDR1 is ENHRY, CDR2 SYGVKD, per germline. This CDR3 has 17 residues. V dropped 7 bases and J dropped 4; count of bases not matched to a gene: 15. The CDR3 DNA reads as TGTGCCATCAAGGTTACGGGAGGGGAAATGGGTTACAATGAGCAGTTCTTC. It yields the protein CAIKVTGGEMGYNEQFF.

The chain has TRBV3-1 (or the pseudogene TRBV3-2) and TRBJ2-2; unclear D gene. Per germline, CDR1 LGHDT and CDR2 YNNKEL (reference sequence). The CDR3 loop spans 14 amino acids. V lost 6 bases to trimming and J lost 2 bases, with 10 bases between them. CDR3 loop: CASSPRSNTGELFF. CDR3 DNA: TGTGCCAGCAGTCCGCGATCAAACACCGGGGAGCTGTTTTTT.

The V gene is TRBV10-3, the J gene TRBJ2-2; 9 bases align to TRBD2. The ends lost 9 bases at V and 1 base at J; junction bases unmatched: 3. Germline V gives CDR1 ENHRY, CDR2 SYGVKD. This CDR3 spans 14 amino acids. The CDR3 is CAILAGLNTGELFF. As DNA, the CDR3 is TGTGCCATTCTAGCGGGGCTGAACACCGGGGAGCTGTTTTTT.

This CDR3 reads CASSPWEGSYEQYF. CDR3 bases: TGTGCCAGCAGCCCGTGGGAGGGTTCCTACGAGCAGTACTTC. J is TRBJ2-7 and V is TRBV11-3; 7 bases line up with TRBD2. V lost 5 bases and J lost 1; bases outside the gene matches: 5. From germline, CDR1 is SGHNT and CDR2 YENEEA. There are 14 residues in the CDR3.

This CDR3 is CASSPTGGAYEQYF. Written as DNA, the CDR3 is TGCGCCAGCAGCCCGACGGGGGGGGCATACGAGCAGTACTTC. The chain combines TRBV5-1 with TRBJ2-7, with 8 bases aligning to TRBD2. The CDR3 spans 14 residues. Per germline, CDR1 SGHRS and CDR2 YFSETQ. V gave up 4 bases and J gave up 4 bases; unmatched junction bases: 7. Filled out from reference TRBV5-1 and TRBJ2-7, the complete variable domain reads KAGVTQTPRYLIKTRGQQVTLSCSPISGHRSVSWYQQTPGQGLQFLFEYFSETQRNKGNFPGRFSGRQFSNSRSEMNVSTLELGDSALYLCASSPTGGAYEQYFGPGTRLTVT.

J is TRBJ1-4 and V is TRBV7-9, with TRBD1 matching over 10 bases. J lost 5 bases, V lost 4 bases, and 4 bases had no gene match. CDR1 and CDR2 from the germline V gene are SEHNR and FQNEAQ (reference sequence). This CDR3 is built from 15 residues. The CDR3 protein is CASSYPGQGNEKLFF. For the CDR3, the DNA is TGTGCCAGCAGCTATCCGGGACAGGGGAATGAAAAACTGTTTTTT. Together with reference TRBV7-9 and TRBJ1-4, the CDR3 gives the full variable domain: DTGVSQNPRHKITKRGQNVTFRCDPISEHNRLYWYRQTLGQGPEFLTYFQNEAQLEKSRLLSDRFSAERPKGSFSTLEIQRTEQGDSAMYLCASSYPGQGNEKLFFGSGTQLSVL.